The source of this T cell receptor beta chain is a study of patients and donors after allogeneic stem cell transplantation. MiXCR was run by TCRdb on the RT-PCR reads, yielding one entry per CDR3 protein. The table has 100,000 to 120,000 distinct CDR3 sequences, around 36% seen once. There are a few counts of this clonotype. Sample: blood, either unsorted or a sorted T cell fraction (not recorded which). This sequence was found in a human donor who was either an allogeneic HSCT recipient or a stem cell or donor lymphocyte infusion donor (not recorded which). It is not recorded whose cells these are; they may come from a transplant donor.

DNA of the CDR3: TGTGCCAGCAGCTTAGACAGGGTCGGCGGTGGCTACACCTTC. Amino acids: CASSLDRVGGGYTF. This rearrangement joins TRBV7-8 to TRBJ1-2, with a possible D match to TRBD1 (6 bases). The CDR3 totals 14 residues. The V and J ends lost 1 base and 7 bases respectively, with 13 bases between them. In germline, CDR1 is SGHVS, CDR2 FQNEAQ.